What follows are 8 T cell receptor beta chains derived from one specimen sequenced in a study of blood T cell repertoires in COVID-19. Using immunoSEQ multiplex PCR, the repertoire was profiled, and TCRdb retains in-frame clones only, with some absent. The table shows some 120,000 clones, with 82% occurring only once. The sequenced sample consisted of peripheral blood. All receptors come from a human donor in a cohort sampled during active COVID-19.

The rearrangement joins TRBV5-1 to TRBJ2-5; D unclear. The CDR3 consists of 14 residues. V was shortened by 4 bases and J by 5 bases, with 15 bases between the two germline ends. CDR1 and CDR2 from the germline V gene are SGHRS and YFSETQ. CDR3 in amino acids: CASSLSPLAETQYF. CDR3 in DNA: TGCGCCAGCAGCCTCTCACCTTTGGCTGAGACCCAGTACTTC.

The gene calls are TRBV6-5 and TRBJ2-1; 9 nucleotides line up with TRBD1. CDR3 length: 14 residues. The germline V gene encodes CDR1 MNHEY and CDR2 SVGAGI. Trimming removed 10 bases from V and 3 bases from J; junction bases left unmatched: 7. CDR3 nucleotide sequence: TGTGCCACCCATTCGGGACAGGGCTACAATGAGCAGTTCTTC. Translation: CATHSGQGYNEQFF.

The chain uses TRBV5-1 and TRBJ2-2; TRBD1 might be the D (6 bases). Trimming pared 0 bases from V and 3 bases from J, leaving 9 bases between. Looked up from germline, CDR1 is SGHRS and CDR2 is YFSETQ. The CDR3 is 15 amino acids. The CDR3 region is CASSLASGDTGELFF. DNA for the CDR3: TGCGCCAGCAGCTTGGCGTCAGGGGACACCGGGGAGCTGTTTTTT.

The table lists this clone with a few counts. The chain links TRBV6-4 to TRBJ1-5; no definite D call. Germline loops: CDR1 MRHNA, CDR2 SNTAGT. With 5 bases removed from V and 4 bases from J, the gap between germline ends came to 9 bases. The CDR3 has 13 residues. This CDR3 is CASSQHPNQPQHF. The CDR3 DNA reads as TGTGCCAGCAGTCAACACCCAAATCAGCCCCAGCATTTT.

The CDR3 region is CASSLGTGNNQPQHF. The CDR3 nucleotides are TGTGCCAGCAGCCTCGGGACAGGGAACAATCAGCCCCAGCATTTT. V gene TRBV3-1 (or the pseudogene TRBV3-2) combines with J gene TRBJ1-5, with 9 bases matching TRBD1. After removal of 4 bases from V and 3 bases from J, the junction contained 4 bases not matched to a gene. CDR1 and CDR2 (germline): LGHDT, YNNKEL (reference sequence). CDR3 length equals 15 residues.

The genes are TRBV29-1 and TRBJ1-2, with D possibly being TRBD1 (6 bases). Trimming pared 7 bases from V and 5 bases from J, leaving 17 bases between. This CDR3 comprises 13 residues. The V gene's germline CDR1 is SQVTM and CDR2 ANQGSEA. CDR3: CSANTGSLYGYTF. The CDR3 DNA is TGCAGCGCAAACACAGGGAGTTTATATGGCTACACCTTC.

The V and J genes are TRBV19 and TRBJ1-1; TRBD1 agrees at 8 bases. This CDR3 has 16 residues. Trimming at V came to 3 bases and at J to 0 bases, leaving 6 bases not matched to a gene. Germline CDR1 reads LNHDA; CDR2 reads SQIVND (reference sequence). CDR3 DNA: TGTGCCAGTAGTATCCGGACAGGGATCATGAACACTGAAGCTTTCTTT. Translated: CASSIRTGIMNTEAFF.

This chain uses TRBV7-8 with TRBJ2-7; TRBD1 agrees at 9 bases. Trimming cost V 1 base and J 4 bases; bases outside gene matches: 5. CDR1 and CDR2 from the germline V gene are SGHVS and FQNEAQ. The CDR3 spans 15 residues. CDR3 nucleotide sequence: TGTGCCAGCAGCTTAGGCGGGACAGGGCGGTACGAGCAGTACTTC. Translating it yields CASSLGGTGRYEQYF.